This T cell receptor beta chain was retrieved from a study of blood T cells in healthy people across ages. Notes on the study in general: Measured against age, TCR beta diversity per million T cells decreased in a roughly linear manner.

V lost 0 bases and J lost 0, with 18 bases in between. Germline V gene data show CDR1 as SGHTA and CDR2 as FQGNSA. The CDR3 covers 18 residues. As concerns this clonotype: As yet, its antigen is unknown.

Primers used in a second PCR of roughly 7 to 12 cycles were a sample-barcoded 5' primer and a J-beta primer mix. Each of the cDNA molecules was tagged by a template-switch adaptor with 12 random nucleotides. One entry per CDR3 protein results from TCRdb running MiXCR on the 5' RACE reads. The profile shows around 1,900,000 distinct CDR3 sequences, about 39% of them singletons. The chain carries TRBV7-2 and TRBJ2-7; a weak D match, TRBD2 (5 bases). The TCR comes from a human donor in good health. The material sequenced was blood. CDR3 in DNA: TGTGCCAGCAGCTTAGCGCGGGCAGGCCGATTTAACTCCTACGAGCAGTACTTC. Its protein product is CASSLARAGRFNSYEQYF.